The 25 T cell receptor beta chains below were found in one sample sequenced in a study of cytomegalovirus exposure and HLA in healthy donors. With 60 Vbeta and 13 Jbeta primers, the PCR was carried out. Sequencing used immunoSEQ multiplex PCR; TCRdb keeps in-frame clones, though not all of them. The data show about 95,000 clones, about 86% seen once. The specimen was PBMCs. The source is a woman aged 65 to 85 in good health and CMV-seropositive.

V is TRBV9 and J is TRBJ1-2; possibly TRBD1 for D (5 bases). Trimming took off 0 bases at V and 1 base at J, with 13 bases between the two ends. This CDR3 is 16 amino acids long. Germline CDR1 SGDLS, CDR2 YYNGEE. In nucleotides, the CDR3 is TGTGCCAGCAGCGTAGACCCAGGGAGGGTTAACTATGGCTACACCTTC. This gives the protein CASSVDPGRVNYGYTF.

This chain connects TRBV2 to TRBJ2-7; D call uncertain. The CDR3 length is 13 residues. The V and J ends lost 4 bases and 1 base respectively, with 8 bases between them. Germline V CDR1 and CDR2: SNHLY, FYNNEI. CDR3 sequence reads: CASSAGSSYEQYF. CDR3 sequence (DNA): TGTGCCAGCAGTGCAGGTTCATCCTACGAGCAGTACTTC.

For the CDR3, the DNA is TGTGCCAGCAGCTTCGACCAGGCGGATACGCAGTATTTT. Its protein is CASSFDQADTQYF. This chain connects TRBV5-6 to TRBJ2-3; D remains ambiguous. Germline-derived CDR1 and CDR2 are SGHDT and YYEEEE. Trimming removed 2 bases from V and 6 bases from J, with 10 bases in between. The CDR3 is made up of 13 amino acids. Supplemented by reference TRBV5-6 and TRBJ2-3, the full variable domain reads DAGVTQSPTHLIKTRGQQVTLRCSPKSGHDTVSWYQQALGQGPQFIFQYYEEEERQRGNFPDRFSGHQFPNYSSELNVNALLLGDSALYLCASSFDQADTQYFGPGTRLTVL.

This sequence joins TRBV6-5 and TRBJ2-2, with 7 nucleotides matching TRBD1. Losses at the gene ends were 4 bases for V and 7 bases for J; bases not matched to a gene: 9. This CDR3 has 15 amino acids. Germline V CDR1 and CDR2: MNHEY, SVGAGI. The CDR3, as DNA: TGTGCCAGCAGTTTATCCCAAGGGGGCATCGGGGAGCTGTTTTTT. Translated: CASSLSQGGIGELFF.

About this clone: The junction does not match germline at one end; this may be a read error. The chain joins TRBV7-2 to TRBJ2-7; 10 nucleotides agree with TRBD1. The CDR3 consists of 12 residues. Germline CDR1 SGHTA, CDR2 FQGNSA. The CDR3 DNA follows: TGTGCCAGCAGCTCCGCCGGGACAGGGGTCCACTTC. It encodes CASSSAGTGVHF.

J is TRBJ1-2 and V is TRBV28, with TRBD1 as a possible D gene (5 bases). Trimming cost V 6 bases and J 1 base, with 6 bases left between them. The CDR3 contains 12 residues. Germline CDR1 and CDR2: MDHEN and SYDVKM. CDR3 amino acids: CASRDSNYGYTF. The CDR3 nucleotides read TGTGCCAGCAGAGACAGTAACTATGGCTACACCTTC.

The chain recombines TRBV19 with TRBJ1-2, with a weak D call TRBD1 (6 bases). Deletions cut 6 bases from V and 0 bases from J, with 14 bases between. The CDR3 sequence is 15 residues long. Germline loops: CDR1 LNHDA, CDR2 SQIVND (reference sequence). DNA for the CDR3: TGTGCCAGTAGCTCTCCGGGACATTCTAACTATGGCTACACCTTC. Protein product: CASSSPGHSNYGYTF.

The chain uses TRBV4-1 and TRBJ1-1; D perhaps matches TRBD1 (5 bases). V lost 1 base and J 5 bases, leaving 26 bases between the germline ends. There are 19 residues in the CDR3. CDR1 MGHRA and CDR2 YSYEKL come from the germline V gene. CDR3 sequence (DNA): TGCGCCAGCAGCCAAGGTACTACGTGGGGCCTTCTCAAGGGGACTGAAGCTTTCTTT. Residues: CASSQGTTWGLLKGTEAFF.

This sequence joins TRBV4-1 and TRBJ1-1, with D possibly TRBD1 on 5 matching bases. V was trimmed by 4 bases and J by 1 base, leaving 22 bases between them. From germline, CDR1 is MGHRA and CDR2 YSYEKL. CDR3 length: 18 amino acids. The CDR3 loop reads CASSPAGQGKVGNTEAFF. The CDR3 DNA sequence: TGCGCCAGCAGCCCCGCGGGGCAGGGCAAAGTGGGGAACACTGAAGCTTTCTTT.

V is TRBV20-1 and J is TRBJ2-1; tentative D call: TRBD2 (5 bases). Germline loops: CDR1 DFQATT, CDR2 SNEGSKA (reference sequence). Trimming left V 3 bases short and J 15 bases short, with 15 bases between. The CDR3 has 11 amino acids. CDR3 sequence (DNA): TGCAGTGCTAGTCTCTTCCCTAGCCGGTTCTTC. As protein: CSASLFPSRFF.

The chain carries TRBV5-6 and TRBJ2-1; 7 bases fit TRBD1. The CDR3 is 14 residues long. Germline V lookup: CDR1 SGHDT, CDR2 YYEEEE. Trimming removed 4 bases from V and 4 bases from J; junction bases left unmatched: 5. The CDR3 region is CASSPGTVYNEQFF. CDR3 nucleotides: TGTGCCAGCAGCCCCGGGACAGTATACAATGAGCAGTTCTTC.

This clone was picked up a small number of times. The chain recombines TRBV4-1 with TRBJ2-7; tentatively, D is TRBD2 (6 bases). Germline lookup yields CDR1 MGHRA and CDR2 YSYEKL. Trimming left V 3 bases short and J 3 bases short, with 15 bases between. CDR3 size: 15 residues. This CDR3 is CASSQPSEGNYEQYF. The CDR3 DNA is TGCGCCAGCAGCCAGCCTTCGGAGGGAAACTACGAGCAGTACTTC.

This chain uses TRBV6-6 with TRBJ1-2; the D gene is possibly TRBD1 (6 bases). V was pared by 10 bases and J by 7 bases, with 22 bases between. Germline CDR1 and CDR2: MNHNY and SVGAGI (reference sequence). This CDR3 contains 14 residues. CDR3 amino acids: CATNLYTGIGGYTF. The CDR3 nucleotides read TGTGCCACCAACCTCTATACAGGGATCGGTGGCTACACCTTC.

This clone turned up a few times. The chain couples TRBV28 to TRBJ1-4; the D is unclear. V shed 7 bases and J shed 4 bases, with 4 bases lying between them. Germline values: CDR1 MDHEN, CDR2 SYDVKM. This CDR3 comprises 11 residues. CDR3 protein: CASTFNEKLFF. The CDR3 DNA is TGTGCCAGCACCTTTAATGAAAAACTGTTTTTT.

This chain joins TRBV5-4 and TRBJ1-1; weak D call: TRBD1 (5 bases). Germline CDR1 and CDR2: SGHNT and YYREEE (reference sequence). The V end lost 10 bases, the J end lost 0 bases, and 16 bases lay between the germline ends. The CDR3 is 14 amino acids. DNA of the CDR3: TGTGCCTACAAAAGGGACTATGTGAACACTGAAGCTTTCTTT. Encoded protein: CAYKRDYVNTEAFF.

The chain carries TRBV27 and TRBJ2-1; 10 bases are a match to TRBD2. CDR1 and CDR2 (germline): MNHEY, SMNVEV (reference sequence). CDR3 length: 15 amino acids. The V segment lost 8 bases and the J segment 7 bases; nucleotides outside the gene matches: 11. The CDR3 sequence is CASLNSGRSGNEQFF. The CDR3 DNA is TGTGCCAGCTTGAATAGCGGGAGGTCTGGAAATGAGCAGTTCTTC.

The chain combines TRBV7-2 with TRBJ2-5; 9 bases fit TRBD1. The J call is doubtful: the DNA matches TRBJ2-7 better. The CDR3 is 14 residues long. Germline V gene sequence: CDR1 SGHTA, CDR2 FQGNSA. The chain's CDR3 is CASSPNRGRYEQYF. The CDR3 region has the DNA TGTGCCAGCAGCCCCAACAGGGGGCGGTACGAGCAGTACTTC.

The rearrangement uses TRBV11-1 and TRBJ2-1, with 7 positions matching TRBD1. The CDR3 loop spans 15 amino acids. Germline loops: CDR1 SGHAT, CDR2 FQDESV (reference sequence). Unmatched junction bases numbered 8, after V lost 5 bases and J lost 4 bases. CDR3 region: CASSLTGVFYNEQFF. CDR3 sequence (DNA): TGTGCCAGCAGCCTAACAGGGGTTTTTTACAATGAGCAGTTCTTC.

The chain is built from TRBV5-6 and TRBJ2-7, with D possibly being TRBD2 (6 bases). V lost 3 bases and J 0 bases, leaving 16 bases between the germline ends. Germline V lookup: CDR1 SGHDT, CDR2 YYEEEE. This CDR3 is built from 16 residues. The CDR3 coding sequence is TGTGCCAGCAGCTCACGCAGACTAGGTTCCTCCTACGAGCAGTACTTC. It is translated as CASSSRRLGSSYEQYF.

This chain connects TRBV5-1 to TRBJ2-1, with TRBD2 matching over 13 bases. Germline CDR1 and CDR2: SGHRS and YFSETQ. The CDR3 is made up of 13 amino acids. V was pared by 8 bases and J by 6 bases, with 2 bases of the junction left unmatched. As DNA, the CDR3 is TGCGCCAGTCGACTAGCGGGAGGCAATGAGCAGTTCTTC. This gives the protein CASRLAGGNEQFF.

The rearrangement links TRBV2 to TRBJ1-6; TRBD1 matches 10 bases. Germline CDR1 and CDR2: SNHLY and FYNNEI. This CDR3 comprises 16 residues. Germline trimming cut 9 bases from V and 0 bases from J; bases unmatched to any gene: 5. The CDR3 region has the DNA TGTGCCAGGGGGACAGGGGCGAGCTCCTATAATTCACCCCTCCACTTT. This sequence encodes CARGTGASSYNSPLHF.

For the CDR3, the DNA is TGTGCCATCAGGGCTAGCGGGAGTTCGAATGAGCAGTTCTTC. This sequence encodes CAIRASGSSNEQFF. The rearrangement joins TRBV10-3 to TRBJ2-1; 10 bases fit TRBD2. V gave up 6 bases and J gave up 7 bases; unmatched junction bases: 6. CDR3 length equals 14 residues. Germline CDR1 ENHRY, CDR2 SYGVKD.

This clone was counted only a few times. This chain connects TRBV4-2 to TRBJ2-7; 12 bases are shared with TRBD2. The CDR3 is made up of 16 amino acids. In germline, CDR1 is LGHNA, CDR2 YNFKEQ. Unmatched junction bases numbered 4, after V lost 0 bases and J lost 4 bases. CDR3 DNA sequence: TGTGCCAGCAGCCAAGATGGAACTAGCGGGGGGTACGAGCAGTACTTC. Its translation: CASSQDGTSGGYEQYF.

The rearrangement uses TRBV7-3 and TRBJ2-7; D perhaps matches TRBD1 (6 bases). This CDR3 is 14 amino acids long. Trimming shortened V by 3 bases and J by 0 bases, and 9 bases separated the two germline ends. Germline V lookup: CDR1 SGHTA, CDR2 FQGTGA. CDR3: CASSFWDTSYEQYF. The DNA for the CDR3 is TGTGCCAGCAGCTTTTGGGACACCTCCTACGAGCAGTACTTC.

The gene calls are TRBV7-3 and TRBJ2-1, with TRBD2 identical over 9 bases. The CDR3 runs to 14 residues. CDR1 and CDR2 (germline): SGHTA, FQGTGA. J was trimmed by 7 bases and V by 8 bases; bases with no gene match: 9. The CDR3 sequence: CASGVAGDQNEQFF. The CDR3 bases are TGTGCCAGCGGGGTAGCGGGAGATCAAAATGAGCAGTTCTTC.